The T cell receptor beta chain under discussion was sequenced for a study of blood T cell repertoires in COVID-19. The overall study: Collection of acute and convalescent COVID-19 samples took place in the United States, Italy and Spain. T cells, B-cell-depleted T cells, or PBMCs supplied cDNA or gDNA.

Source study methods: Amplifying reference gene primers gave estimates of nucleated cell counts. Sequencing was performed with immunoSEQ multiplex PCR; in TCRdb, only in-frame clones are kept and a portion is missing. V and J calls and clone size come straight from that table; D and trimming were deduced from the DNA. The sample has a few hundred thousand clones, 80% to 95% seen once. This CDR3 is 15 amino acids long. The germline CDR1 and CDR2 sequences are SGDLS and YYNGEE. The germline V and J ends were trimmed by 4 bases and 2 bases, with 12 bases remaining between them. Patients at the Seattle site were enrolled during active infection and followed longitudinally. As regards this clone: Additional DNA sequences in this sample encode the identical CDR3.

The chain links TRBV9 to TRBJ2-2; D is unresolved. Sequences were obtained from peripheral blood. This receptor was identified in a person under 35 with COVID-19, enrolled during active disease. The CDR3 reads CASSSSAANTGELFF. The CDR3 DNA is TGTGCCAGCAGCTCCTCGGCGGCAAACACCGGGGAGCTGTTTTTT.